Following are 8 T cell receptor beta chains from one sample sequenced in a study of blood T cell repertoires in COVID-19. Some clones are missing from TCRdb's copy, which holds only in-frame ones; the method was immunoSEQ multiplex PCR. The table records roughly 330,000 clones, approximately 90% of them present only once. The sequencing input was PBMCs or T cells enriched from blood (not recorded which). Receptor source: a woman in her late teens or twenties who had recovered from COVID-19.

This chain uses TRBV7-2 with TRBJ2-5, with TRBD2 matching 13 bases. The CDR3 sequence is 18 residues long. Losses at the gene ends were 4 bases for V and 4 bases for J; bases not matched to a gene: 12. CDR1 is SGHTA and CDR2 is FQGNSA in the germline V gene. The CDR3 spells CASSSERTSGSMGETQYF. DNA of the CDR3: TGTGCCAGCAGCTCGGAGAGGACTAGCGGGAGTATGGGAGAGACCCAGTACTTC. Variable domain in full (rest from reference TRBV7-2 and TRBJ2-5): GAGVSQSPSNKVTEKGKDVELRCDPISGHTALYWYRQSLGQGLEFLIYFQGNSAPDKSGLPSDRFSAERTGGSVSTLTIQRTQQEDSAVYLCASSSERTSGSMGETQYFGPGTRLLVL.

The chain carries TRBV6-5 and TRBJ2-5; D is ambiguous. There are 13 residues in the CDR3. The germline CDR1 and CDR2 sequences are MNHEY and SVGAGI. Trimming took off 8 bases at V and 5 bases at J, with 15 bases between the two ends. Here the CDR3 reads CASRSTLGETQYF. CDR3 coding DNA: TGTGCCAGCCGCTCGACACTGGGCGAGACCCAGTACTTC.

The chain joins TRBV30 to TRBJ2-5; 7 bases line up with TRBD2. The CDR3 loop spans 13 amino acids. After removal of 3 bases from V and 1 base from J, the junction contained 2 bases not matched to a gene. Germline V lookup: CDR1 GTSNPN, CDR2 SVGIG (reference sequence). CDR3 DNA sequence: TGTGCCTGGAGGGGGGGGGTCCAAGAGACCCAGTACTTC. Its protein is CAWRGGVQETQYF. The whole variable domain, remainder taken from reference TRBV30 and TRBJ2-5, is SQTIHQWPATLVQPVGSPLSLECTVEGTSNPNLYWYRQAAGRGLQLLFYSVGIGQISSEVPQNLSASRPQDRQFILSSKKLLLSDSGFYLCAWRGGVQETQYFGPGTRLLVL.

This chain connects TRBV6-5 to TRBJ2-3; TRBD2 matches 7 bases. The CDR3 runs 13 residues. V gave up 11 bases and J gave up 1 base; unmatched junction bases: 6. Germline V CDR1 and CDR2: MNHEY, SVGAGI. The CDR3 sequence is CACRGGGTDTQYF. The CDR3, as DNA: TGTGCCTGCCGCGGGGGAGGCACAGATACGCAGTATTTT.

The chain uses TRBV4-2 and TRBJ1-6; TRBD1 matches 7 bases. The junction had 3 bases not matched to a gene; V was cut back by 1 base and J by 6 bases. The CDR3 extends over 15 amino acids. CDR1 LGHNA and CDR2 YNFKEQ come from the germline V gene. CDR3 loop: CASSQGGQFNSPLHF. The DNA for the CDR3 is TGTGCCAGCAGCCAAGGGGGACAGTTTAATTCACCCCTCCACTTT.

The chain joins TRBV11-3 to TRBJ2-7; D is possibly TRBD2 (6 bases). From germline, CDR1 is SGHNT and CDR2 YENEEA. V was cut by 5 bases and J by 7 bases, with 12 bases left in between. The CDR3 length is 12 residues. CDR3 protein: CASSPGGEEQYF. The CDR3 DNA is TGTGCCAGCAGCCCCGGCGGGGAGGAGCAGTACTTC.

The V and J genes are TRBV6-4 and TRBJ2-3; tentative D call: TRBD2 (6 bases). Germline lookup yields CDR1 MRHNA and CDR2 SNTAGT. With 8 bases removed from V and 1 base from J, the gap between germline ends came to 19 bases. The CDR3 totals 16 residues. Here the CDR3 reads CASSAISGGGTDTQYF. CDR3 nucleotides: TGTGCCAGCTCGGCCATTTCCGGCGGGGGCACAGATACGCAGTATTTT.

The chain uses TRBV11-2 and TRBJ2-1; 7 nucleotides match TRBD2. Looked up from germline, CDR1 is SGHAT and CDR2 is FQNNGV. CDR3 size: 17 residues. J gave up 10 bases and V 1 base, and 16 bases lay outside the gene matches. CDR3 sequence reads: CASSLATKSSGAREQFF. CDR3 coding DNA: TGTGCCAGCAGCTTAGCCACAAAATCTAGCGGAGCCCGAGAGCAGTTCTTC.